The next 21 T cell receptor beta chains were all read from a single sample in a study of CD8 T cells in Susac syndrome. With random hexamers, reverse transcription was performed on roughly 0.5 to 1 ug of RNA. MiXCR was run by TCRdb on the immunoSEQ multiplex PCR reads, yielding one entry per CDR3 protein. The repertoire has around 270,000 distinct CDR3 sequences, 65% to 90% of them found once; the top ten carry 0.2% to 0.25%. Sequenced input: CD8+ T cells from PBMCs. The receptors stem from a human donor with multiple sclerosis.

This clonotype has just one count. The rearrangement links TRBV27 to TRBJ1-4; D not certain. This CDR3 contains 14 residues. V shed 4 bases and J shed 0 bases, with 6 bases lying between them. From germline, CDR1 is MNHEY and CDR2 SMNVEV (reference sequence). DNA for the CDR3: TGTGCCAGCAGTTCCCAGGCAACTAATGAAAAACTGTTTTTT. Translation gives CASSSQATNEKLFF.

This sequence joins TRBV30 and TRBJ2-6, with D tentatively TRBD1 or TRBD2 (5 bases each). The CDR3 covers 14 residues. V was clipped by 2 bases and J by 2 bases, with 7 bases between them. Germline values: CDR1 GTSNPN, CDR2 SVGIG (reference sequence). The chain's CDR3 is CAWSLGAGANVLTF. The CDR3 DNA is TGTGCCTGGAGTCTGGGGGCTGGGGCCAACGTCCTGACTTTC.

The gene calls are TRBV5-4 and TRBJ2-3; 9 bases are a match to TRBD2. The V segment lost 3 bases and the J segment 7 bases; nucleotides outside the gene matches: 9. The CDR3 runs to 15 residues. The V gene's germline CDR1 is SGHNT and CDR2 YYREEE (reference sequence). CDR3 region: CASSWNSGRGHTQYF. The CDR3 region has the DNA TGTGCCAGCAGCTGGAATAGCGGGAGAGGCCATACGCAGTATTTT.

The rearrangement links TRBV5-4 to TRBJ1-1; 9 bases align to TRBD1. Germline trimming cut 0 bases from V and 6 bases from J; bases unmatched to any gene: 3. This CDR3 comprises 14 residues. Germline loops: CDR1 SGHNT, CDR2 YYREEE (reference sequence). CDR3: CASSLDRGLSEAFF. The CDR3 coding sequence is TGTGCCAGCAGCTTGGACAGGGGGCTATCTGAAGCTTTCTTT.

The chain is built from TRBV7-9 and TRBJ2-7; D is uncertain. The V gene's germline CDR1 is SEHNR and CDR2 FQNEAQ (reference sequence). There are 16 residues in the CDR3. V shed 1 base and J shed 0 bases, with 13 bases lying between them. The CDR3 reads CASSLVSYPNSYEQYF. The CDR3 coding sequence is TGTGCCAGCAGCTTAGTATCCTACCCAAACTCCTACGAGCAGTACTTC.

The CDR3 spells CASAAGDNSGNTIYF. The CDR3 DNA follows: TGTGCCAGTGCCGCTGGGGACAACTCTGGAAACACCATATATTTT. The gene calls are TRBV19 and TRBJ1-3, with a tentative D call TRBD1 (6 bases). Germline CDR1 and CDR2: LNHDA and SQIVND (reference sequence). The CDR3 contains 15 residues. V shed 8 bases and J shed 0 bases, with 14 bases lying between them.

V gene TRBV9 combines with J gene TRBJ1-3; no firm D call. V lost 3 bases and J lost 4, with 5 bases in between. CDR1 is SGDLS, CDR2 YYNGEE, per germline. This CDR3 comprises 12 residues. CDR3 residues: CASSELGNTIYF. Here the CDR3 DNA reads TGTGCCAGCAGCGAACTAGGAAACACCATATATTTT.

This clonotype was observed once. The rearrangement links TRBV6-2 or TRBV6-3 to TRBJ2-1; TRBD2 matches at 10 bases. Losses at the gene ends were 2 bases for V and 8 bases for J; bases not matched to a gene: 27. The CDR3 is made up of 22 amino acids. Germline values: CDR1 MNHEY, CDR2 SVGEGT. The CDR3 coding sequence is TGTGCCAGCAGTTACCCGTCCCGCCCATTTAGCGGGAGGCCCTCCTCGGGTCATGAGCAGTTCTTC. This gives the protein CASSYPSRPFSGRPSSGHEQFF.

This chain joins TRBV3-1 and TRBJ2-2; tentatively, D is TRBD2 (6 bases). Germline CDR1 reads LGHDT; CDR2 reads YNNKEL (reference sequence). CDR3 size: 16 residues. The V end lost 0 bases, the J end lost 6 bases, and 14 bases lay between the germline ends. CDR3 sequence reads: CASSQDGGLSSGELFF. DNA for the CDR3: TGTGCCAGCAGCCAAGATGGGGGACTGTCTTCCGGGGAGCTGTTTTTT. Supplemented by reference TRBV3-1 and TRBJ2-2, the full variable domain reads DTAVSQTPKYLVTQMGNDKSIKCEQNLGHDTMYWYKQDSKKFLKIMFSYNNKELIINETVPNRFSPKSPDKAHLNLHINSLELGDSAVYFCASSQDGGLSSGELFFGEGSRLTVL.

The chain combines TRBV4-3 with TRBJ2-3, with a weak D call TRBD2 (6 bases). Per germline, CDR1 LGHNA and CDR2 YSLEER. The length of the CDR3 is 15 residues. Trimming left V 5 bases short and J 5 bases short, with 17 bases between. CDR3 in amino acids: CASSWTGVSEDTQYF. In nucleotides, the CDR3 is TGCGCCAGCAGCTGGACGGGAGTATCTGAAGATACGCAGTATTTT.

The rearrangement uses TRBV4-3 and TRBJ2-1, with a possible D match to TRBD1 (6 bases). In germline, CDR1 is LGHNA, CDR2 YSLEER. V lost 3 bases and J lost 2, with 11 bases in between. This CDR3 comprises 15 residues. CDR3 sequence reads: CASSHNRDPYNEQFF. The CDR3 DNA is TGCGCCAGCAGCCATAACAGGGATCCCTACAATGAGCAGTTCTTC.

This sequence joins TRBV27 and TRBJ2-3; 8 bases fit TRBD2. Germline V lookup: CDR1 MNHEY, CDR2 SMNVEV (reference sequence). V dropped 6 bases and J dropped 5; count of bases not matched to a gene: 7. The CDR3 contains 14 residues. CDR3 DNA: TGTGCCAGCAGGGTGACTAGCGTGATAGATACGCAGTATTTT. It specifies CASRVTSVIDTQYF.

V gene TRBV15 combines with J gene TRBJ2-7, with a tentative D call TRBD1 (5 bases). With 3 bases removed from V and 4 bases from J, the gap between germline ends came to 7 bases. Germline CDR1 and CDR2: LNHNV and YYDKDF (reference sequence). CDR3 length: 12 amino acids. This CDR3 is CATSSAGYEQYF. CDR3 DNA: TGTGCCACCAGCAGCGCAGGGTACGAGCAGTACTTC.

The chain recombines TRBV24-1 with TRBJ2-1; 7 bases agree with TRBD1. After removal of 7 bases from V and 3 bases from J, the junction contained 11 bases not matched to a gene. This CDR3 is 16 amino acids long. CDR1 KGHDR and CDR2 SFDVKD come from the germline V gene. This CDR3 reads CATSSKMTGRYNEQFF. The CDR3 DNA is TGTGCCACCAGCTCGAAAATGACAGGGCGCTACAATGAGCAGTTCTTC.

This clonotype was seen a few times. This chain connects TRBV18 to TRBJ2-3; 7 nucleotides line up with TRBD1. J gave up 1 base and V 5 bases, and 3 bases lay outside the gene matches. This CDR3 region has 14 residues. Germline assignment: CDR1 KGHSH and CDR2 LQKENI. In nucleotides, the CDR3 is TGTGCCAGCTCATCTACAGGGGGCACAGATACGCAGTATTTT. Amino acids: CASSSTGGTDTQYF.

The V call is TRBV2, the J call TRBJ2-7; D is perhaps TRBD1 or TRBD2 (6 bases each). This CDR3 has 16 amino acids. Germline loops: CDR1 SNHLY, CDR2 FYNNEI. The V end was cut by 4 bases, the J end by 2 bases, with 18 bases between. For the CDR3, the DNA is TGTGCCAGCAGTGCCCCTGGGACTCGGGGGCCCTACGAGCAGTACTTC. It yields the protein CASSAPGTRGPYEQYF.

The chain combines TRBV7-9 with TRBJ2-6; D call uncertain. This CDR3 is built from 17 residues. Germline V gives CDR1 SEHNR, CDR2 FQNEAQ (reference sequence). Trimming took off 5 bases at V and 2 bases at J, with 16 bases between the two ends. The DNA of the CDR3 is TGTGCCAGCAGCCCACCCCTTCAGACGACTGGGGCCAACGTCCTGACTTTC. Its protein is CASSPPLQTTGANVLTF.

This clonotype was counted only a few times. The chain uses TRBV29-1 and TRBJ2-7; TRBD2 might be the D (7 bases). The ends were cut back, 7 bases at V and 0 bases at J, with 16 bases in the middle. The CDR3 has 14 residues. Per germline, CDR1 SQVTM and CDR2 ANQGSEA. As DNA, the CDR3 is TGCAGCGGCCGGGGGGCGTCAAGCTCCTACGAGCAGTACTTC. Encoded protein: CSGRGASSSYEQYF.

This clonotype was counted once. The genes are TRBV7-2 and TRBJ2-5, with D hard to call. The CDR3 spans 19 residues. Trimming took 0 bases from V and 2 from J, leaving 22 bases between them. Germline CDR1 is SGHTA and CDR2 is FQGNSA. The CDR3 region has the DNA TGTGCCAGCAGCTTAGCATGGGTGTTAGGCGGTTGGGTACAAGAGACCCAGTACTTC. The encoded protein is CASSLAWVLGGWVQETQYF.

The genes are TRBV7-9 and TRBJ1-1; weak D call: TRBD1 (5 bases). Trimming pared 7 bases from V and 11 bases from J, leaving 14 bases between. The CDR3 totals 11 residues. The germline gives CDR1 SEHNR, CDR2 FQNEAQ (reference sequence). In DNA, the CDR3 is TGTGCCAGCACCTGGAGGGGAAGTGCTTTCTTT. Encoded protein: CASTWRGSAFF.

This rearrangement joins TRBV12-3 or TRBV12-4 to TRBJ1-2; 7 positions agree with TRBD1. The CDR3 consists of 14 residues. Trimming removed 6 bases from V and 1 base from J; junction bases left unmatched: 5. As DNA, the CDR3 is TGTGCCAGCAGACTTGACAGGGATAACTATGGCTACACCTTC. This encodes CASRLDRDNYGYTF.